This TCR beta chain is from a study of CD39 and CD103 CD8 tumor-infiltrating T cells. Study as a whole: Repertoire comparisons were shown for four patients, including a melanoma patient. Findings and caveats of the study: Blood and uninvolved lymph node rarely held DP TIL clonotypes.

Germline assignment: CDR1 SEHNR and CDR2 FQNEAQ (reference sequence). The CDR3 spans 16 residues. V was cut by 5 bases and J by 0 bases, with 14 bases left in between. Sequencing was performed with immunoSEQ multiplex PCR; in TCRdb, only in-frame clones are kept and a portion is missing. The sample records about 3,500 clones, approximately 63% being singletons. There are a few counts of this clone. Its antigen is undetermined. CD8 TILs were sorted as CD3+CD4-CD8+CD45RA-, split by CD39/CD103 into DN, SP, DP. The rearrangement joins TRBV7-9 to TRBJ1-3; D uncertain. The receptor comes from a human donor with head and neck squamous cell carcinoma. What was sequenced was CD39- CD103- CD8+ T cells sorted from the tumor. Subset in this sample: CD103-CD39- double-negative CD45RA- CD8 T cells. In DNA, the CDR3 is TGTGCCAGCAGCGTCAGGCTTCTCGTCTCTGGAAACACCATATATTTT. It is translated as CASSVRLLVSGNTIYF.